Detailed here is one T cell receptor beta chain. Its specificity is unknown. The CDR3 has 16 amino acids. The germline V gene has CDR1 KGHSH and CDR2 LQKENI. Trimming at V came to 3 bases and at J to 7 bases, leaving 14 bases not matched to a gene. TCRdb independently ran MiXCR on the 5' RACE reads; one entry per CDR3 protein. This sample has about 310,000 distinct CDR3 sequences, with approximately 16% found just once. This record belongs to a study of T-cell memory formation after mild COVID-19. The study's findings and limits: Prior to infection, memory already included some responding clones, suggesting cross-reactive memory joined.

The source material was PBMCs or a T cell subset sorted from them (not recorded which). The V and J genes are TRBV18 and TRBJ2-7; 8 nucleotides match TRBD1. The TCR comes from a man between 18 and 35 years old who had mild COVID-19 (a few samples of this study predate the infection). Cell type and time point are not known. This CDR3 reads CASSPRSRTGDREQYF. The CDR3 DNA is TGTGCCAGCTCACCGCGGAGCCGAACAGGGGACAGGGAGCAGTACTTC.